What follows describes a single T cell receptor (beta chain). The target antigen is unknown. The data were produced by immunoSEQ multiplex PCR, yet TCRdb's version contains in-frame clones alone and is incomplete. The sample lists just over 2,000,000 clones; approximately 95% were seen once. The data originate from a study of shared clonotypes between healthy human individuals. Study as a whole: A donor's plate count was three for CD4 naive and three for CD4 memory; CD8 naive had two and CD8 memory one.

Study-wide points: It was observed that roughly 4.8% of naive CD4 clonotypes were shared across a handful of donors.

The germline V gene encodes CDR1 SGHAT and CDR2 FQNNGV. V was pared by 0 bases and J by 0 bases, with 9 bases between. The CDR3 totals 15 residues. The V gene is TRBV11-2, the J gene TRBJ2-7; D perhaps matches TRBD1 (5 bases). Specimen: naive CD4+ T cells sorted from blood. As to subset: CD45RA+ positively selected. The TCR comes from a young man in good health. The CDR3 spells CASSLEGRSSYEQYF. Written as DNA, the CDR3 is TGTGCCAGCAGCTTAGAGGGGCGGAGCTCCTACGAGCAGTACTTC.